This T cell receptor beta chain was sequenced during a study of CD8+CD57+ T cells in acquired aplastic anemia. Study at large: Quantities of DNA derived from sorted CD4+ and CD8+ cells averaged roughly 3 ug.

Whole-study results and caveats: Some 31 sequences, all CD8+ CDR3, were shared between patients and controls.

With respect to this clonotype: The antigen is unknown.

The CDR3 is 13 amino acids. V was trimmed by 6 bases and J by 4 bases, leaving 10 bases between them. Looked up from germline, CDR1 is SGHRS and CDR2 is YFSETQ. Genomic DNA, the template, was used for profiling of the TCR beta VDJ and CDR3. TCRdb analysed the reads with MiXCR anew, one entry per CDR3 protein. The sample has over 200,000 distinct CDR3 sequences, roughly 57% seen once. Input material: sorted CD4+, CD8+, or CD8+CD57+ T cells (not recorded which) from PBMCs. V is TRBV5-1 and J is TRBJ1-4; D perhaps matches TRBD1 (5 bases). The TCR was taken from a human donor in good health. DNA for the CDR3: TGCGCCAGCAAAGGGGCAAATAATGAAAAACTGTTTTTT. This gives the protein CASKGANNEKLFF.